The table lists the clone carrying this T cell receptor (beta chain) with a count of one. These data are taken from a study of T cells in Graves' hyperthyroidism and ophthalmopathy. RNA transcripts served as the template for amplifying TCR beta CDR3 regions. The TCR CDR3 first-round RT-PCR relied on the HTBI primer set. TCRdb called the multiplex PCR reads again in MiXCR, with one record for every CDR3 protein. The table has about 350,000 distinct CDR3 sequences, around 18% seen once; the top ten hold 15% to 18%. The CDR3 has 16 residues. CDR1 is SGHVS, CDR2 FQNEAQ, per germline. V was pared by 4 bases and J by 2 bases, with 18 bases between.

The origin of this receptor is a woman aged 40 to 50 with Graves' ophthalmopathy. The genes are TRBV7-8 and TRBJ2-7; a possible D gene is TRBD2 (6 bases). The sequenced sample consisted of blood. This CDR3 reads CASSSWDSSSPYEQYF. The CDR3 nucleotides are TGTGCCAGCAGCTCATGGGACTCCTCGTCCCCCTACGAGCAGTACTTC.